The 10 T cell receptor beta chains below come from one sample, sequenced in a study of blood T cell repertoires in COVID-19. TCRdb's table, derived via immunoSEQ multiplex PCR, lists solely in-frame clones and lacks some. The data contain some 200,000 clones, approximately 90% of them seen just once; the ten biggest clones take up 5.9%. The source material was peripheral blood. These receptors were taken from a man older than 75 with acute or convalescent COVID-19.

The CDR3 nucleotides are TGTGCCAGCAGTTCCGAGGGAGGGCCGTATGAGCAGTTCTTC. Translation: CASSSEGGPYEQFF. The V gene is TRBV6-4, the J gene TRBJ2-1, with 7 nucleotides matching TRBD2. Germline V CDR1 and CDR2: MRHNA, SNTAGT. The junction had 9 bases not matched to a gene; V was cut back by 5 bases and J by 8 bases. This CDR3 has 14 amino acids.

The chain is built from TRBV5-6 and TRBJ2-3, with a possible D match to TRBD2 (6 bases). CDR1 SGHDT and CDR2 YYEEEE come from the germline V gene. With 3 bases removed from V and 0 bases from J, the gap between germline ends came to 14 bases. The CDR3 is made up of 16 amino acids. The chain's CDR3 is CASSWPGLPSTDTQYF. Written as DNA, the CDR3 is TGTGCCAGCAGCTGGCCGGGACTTCCTAGCACAGATACGCAGTATTTT. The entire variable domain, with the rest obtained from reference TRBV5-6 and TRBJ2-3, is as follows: DAGVTQSPTHLIKTRGQQVTLRCSPKSGHDTVSWYQQALGQGPQFIFQYYEEEERQRGNFPDRFSGHQFPNYSSELNVNALLLGDSALYLCASSWPGLPSTDTQYFGPGTRLTVL.

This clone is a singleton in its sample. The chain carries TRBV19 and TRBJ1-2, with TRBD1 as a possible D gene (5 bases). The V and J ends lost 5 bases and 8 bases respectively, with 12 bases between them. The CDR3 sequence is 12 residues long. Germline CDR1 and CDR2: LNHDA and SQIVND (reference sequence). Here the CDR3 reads CASSPGQGGYTF. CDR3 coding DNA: TGTGCCAGTAGTCCCGGTCAGGGAGGCTACACCTTC. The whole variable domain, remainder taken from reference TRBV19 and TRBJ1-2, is DGGITQSPKYLFRKEGQNVTLSCEQNLNHDAMYWYRQDPGQGLRLIYYSQIVNDFQKGDIAEGYSVSREKKESFPLTVTSAQKNPTAFYLCASSPGQGGYTFGSGTRLTVV.

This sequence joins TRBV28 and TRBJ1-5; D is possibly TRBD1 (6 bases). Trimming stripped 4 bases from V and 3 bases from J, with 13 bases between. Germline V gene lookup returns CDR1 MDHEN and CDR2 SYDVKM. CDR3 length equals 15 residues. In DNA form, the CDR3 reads TGTGCCAGCAGTTCCCAAACAGGGTACAATCAGCCCCAGCATTTT. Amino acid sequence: CASSSQTGYNQPQHF.

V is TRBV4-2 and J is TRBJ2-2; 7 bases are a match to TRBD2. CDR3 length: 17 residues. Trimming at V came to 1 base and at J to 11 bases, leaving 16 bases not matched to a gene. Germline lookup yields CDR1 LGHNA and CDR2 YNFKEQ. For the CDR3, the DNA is TGTGCCAGCAGCCAAGGATCTAGCGGCCTGACCCTGGGAGAGCTGTTTTTT. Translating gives CASSQGSSGLTLGELFF.

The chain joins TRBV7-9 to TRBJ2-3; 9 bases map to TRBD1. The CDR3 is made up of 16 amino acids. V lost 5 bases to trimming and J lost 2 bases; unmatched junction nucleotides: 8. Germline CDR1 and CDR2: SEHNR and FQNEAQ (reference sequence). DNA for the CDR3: TGTGCCAGCAGCGGACCGGGACAGGGATCCACAGATACGCAGTATTTT. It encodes CASSGPGQGSTDTQYF. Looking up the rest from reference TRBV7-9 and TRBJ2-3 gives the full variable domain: DTGVSQNPRHKITKRGQNVTFRCDPISEHNRLYWYRQTLGQGPEFLTYFQNEAQLEKSRLLSDRFSAERPKGSFSTLEIQRTEQGDSAMYLCASSGPGQGSTDTQYFGPGTRLTVL.

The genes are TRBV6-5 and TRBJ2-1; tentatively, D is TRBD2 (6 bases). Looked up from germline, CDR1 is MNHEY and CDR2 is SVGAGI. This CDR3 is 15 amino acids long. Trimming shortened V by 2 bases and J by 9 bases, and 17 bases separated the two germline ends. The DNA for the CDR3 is TGTGCCAGCAGTTACGCCGGGAGCAATTTCATTGAGCAGTTCTTC. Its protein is CASSYAGSNFIEQFF.

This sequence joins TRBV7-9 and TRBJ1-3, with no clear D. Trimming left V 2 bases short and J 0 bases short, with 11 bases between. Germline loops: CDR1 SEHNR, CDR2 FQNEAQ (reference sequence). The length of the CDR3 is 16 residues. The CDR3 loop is CASSLLGSFSGNTIYF. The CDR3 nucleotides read TGTGCCAGCAGCTTACTTGGGAGTTTCTCTGGAAACACCATATATTTT.

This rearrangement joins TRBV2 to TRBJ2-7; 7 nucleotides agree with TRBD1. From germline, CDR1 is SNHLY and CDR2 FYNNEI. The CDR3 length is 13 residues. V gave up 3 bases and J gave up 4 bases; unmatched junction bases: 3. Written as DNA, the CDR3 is TGTGCCAGCAGTGAGACAGGGAGATACGAGCAGTACTTC. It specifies CASSETGRYEQYF.

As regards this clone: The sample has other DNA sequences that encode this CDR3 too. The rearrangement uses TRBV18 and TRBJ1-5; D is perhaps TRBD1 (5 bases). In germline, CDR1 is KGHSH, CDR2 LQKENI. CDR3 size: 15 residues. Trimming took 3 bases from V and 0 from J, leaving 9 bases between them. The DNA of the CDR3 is TGTGCCAGCTCACCGCTGGGGGGTAGCAATCAGCCCCAGCATTTT. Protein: CASSPLGGSNQPQHF.